Sequencing of this T cell receptor (beta chain) was carried out in a study of monozygotic twins with inflammatory bowel disease. Study-level results: Clonotype sharing was lower in IBD patients than healthy twins, most markedly with disease activity.

Of note for this clonotype: As yet, its antigen is unknown.

The CDR3 consists of 15 residues. Germline V gene lookup returns CDR1 MNHEY and CDR2 SMNVEV (reference sequence). From its re-call of the 5' RACE reads, TCRdb lists each CDR3 protein once, without DNA. In total, the table holds approximately 110,000 distinct CDR3 sequences. The sequence came from a human donor with ulcerative colitis or Crohn's disease, or a healthy co-twin of an affected twin (not recorded which). The rearrangement joins TRBV27 to TRBJ2-7; as DNA is missing, the TRBD2 call by TCRdb cannot be tested. Sequenced: blood. This chain's CDR3 is CASRDGTSESYEQYF.